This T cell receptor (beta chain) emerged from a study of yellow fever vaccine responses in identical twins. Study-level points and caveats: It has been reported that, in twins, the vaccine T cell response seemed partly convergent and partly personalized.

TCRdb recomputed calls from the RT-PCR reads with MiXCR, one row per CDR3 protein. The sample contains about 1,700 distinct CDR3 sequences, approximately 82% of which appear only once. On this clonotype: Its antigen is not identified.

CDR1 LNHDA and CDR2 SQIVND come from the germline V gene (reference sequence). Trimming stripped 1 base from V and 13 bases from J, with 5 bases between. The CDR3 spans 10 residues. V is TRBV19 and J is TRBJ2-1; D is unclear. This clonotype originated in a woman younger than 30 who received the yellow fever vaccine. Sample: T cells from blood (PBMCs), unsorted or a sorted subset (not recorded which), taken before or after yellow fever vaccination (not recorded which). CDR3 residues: CASSIGPQFF. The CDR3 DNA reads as TGTGCCAGTAGTATAGGGCCTCAGTTCTTC.